What follows describes a single TCR beta chain. The sample originates from a study of blood T cell repertoires in COVID-19. Study context: Researchers got acute and convalescent COVID-19 samples from the United States, Italy and Spain. T cells, B-cell-depleted T cells, or PBMCs supplied cDNA or gDNA.

The method was immunoSEQ multiplex PCR; TCRdb's version includes in-frame clones alone and lacks a portion of them. The sample holds about 190,000 clones, 84% seen once. Trimming removed 0 bases from V and 1 base from J, with 7 bases in between. Germline values: CDR1 GTSNPN, CDR2 SVGIG (reference sequence). This CDR3 region has 13 residues. The clonotype comes from a man aged 25-40 years with active or convalescent COVID-19. Sequences were obtained from peripheral blood. V is TRBV30 and J is TRBJ2-7; D unresolved. CDR3 nucleotide sequence: TGTGCCTGGAGTGTAGCCTATTCCTACGAGCAGTACTTC. Translation gives CAWSVAYSYEQYF.